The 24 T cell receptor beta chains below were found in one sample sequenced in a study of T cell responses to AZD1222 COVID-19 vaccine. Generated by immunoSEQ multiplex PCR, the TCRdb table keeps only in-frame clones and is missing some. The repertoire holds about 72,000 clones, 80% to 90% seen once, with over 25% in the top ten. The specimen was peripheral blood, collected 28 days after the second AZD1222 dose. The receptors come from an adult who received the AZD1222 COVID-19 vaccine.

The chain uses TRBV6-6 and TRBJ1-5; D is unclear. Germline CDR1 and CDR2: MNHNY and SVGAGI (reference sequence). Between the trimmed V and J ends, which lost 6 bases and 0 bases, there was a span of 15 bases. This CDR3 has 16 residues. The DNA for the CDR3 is TGTGCCAGCAGCAGCACAGTTACCCTTAGCAATCAGCCCCAGCATTTT. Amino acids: CASSSTVTLSNQPQHF.

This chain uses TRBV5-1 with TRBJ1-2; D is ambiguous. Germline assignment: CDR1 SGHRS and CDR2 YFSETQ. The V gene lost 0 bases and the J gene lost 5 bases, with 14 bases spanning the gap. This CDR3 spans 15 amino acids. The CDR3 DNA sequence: TGCGCCAGCAGCTTGGGAGCAGCGTCTCCTTATGGCTACACCTTC. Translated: CASSLGAASPYGYTF. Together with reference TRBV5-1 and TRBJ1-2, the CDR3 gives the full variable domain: KAGVTQTPRYLIKTRGQQVTLSCSPISGHRSVSWYQQTPGQGLQFLFEYFSETQRNKGNFPGRFSGRQFSNSRSEMNVSTLELGDSALYLCASSLGAASPYGYTFGSGTRLTVV.

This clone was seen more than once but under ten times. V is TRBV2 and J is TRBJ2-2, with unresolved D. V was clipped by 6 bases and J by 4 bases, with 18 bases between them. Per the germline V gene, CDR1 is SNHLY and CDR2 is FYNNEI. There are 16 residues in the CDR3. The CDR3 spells CASRAARLAATGELFF. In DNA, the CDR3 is TGTGCCAGCAGGGCCGCTAGATTAGCTGCCACCGGGGAGCTGTTTTTT.

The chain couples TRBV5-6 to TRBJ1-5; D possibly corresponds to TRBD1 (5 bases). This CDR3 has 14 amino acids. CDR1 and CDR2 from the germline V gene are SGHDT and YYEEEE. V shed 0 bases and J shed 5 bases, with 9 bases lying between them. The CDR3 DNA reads TGTGCCAGCAGCTTGGGGCAGGGTTATCAGCCCCAGCATTTT. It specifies CASSLGQGYQPQHF.

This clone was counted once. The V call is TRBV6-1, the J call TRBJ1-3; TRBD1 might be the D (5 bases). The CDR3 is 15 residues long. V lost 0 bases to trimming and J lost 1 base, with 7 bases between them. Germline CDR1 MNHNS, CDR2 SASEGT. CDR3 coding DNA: TGTGCCAGCAGTGAAGCTGGGGGATCTGGAAACACCATATATTTT. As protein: CASSEAGGSGNTIYF.

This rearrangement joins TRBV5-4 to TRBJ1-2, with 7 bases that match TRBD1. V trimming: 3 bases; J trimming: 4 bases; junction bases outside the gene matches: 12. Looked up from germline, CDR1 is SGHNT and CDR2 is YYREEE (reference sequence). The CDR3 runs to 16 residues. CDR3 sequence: CASSSPALGQSYGYTF. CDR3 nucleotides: TGTGCCAGCAGCTCCCCTGCTTTGGGACAGAGCTATGGCTACACCTTC.

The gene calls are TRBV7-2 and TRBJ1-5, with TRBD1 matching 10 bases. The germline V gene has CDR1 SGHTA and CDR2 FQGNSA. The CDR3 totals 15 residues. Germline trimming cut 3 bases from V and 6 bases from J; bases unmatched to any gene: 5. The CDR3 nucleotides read TGTGCCAGCAGCTTGACAGGGGGCTCGGGTCAGCCCCAGCATTTT. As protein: CASSLTGGSGQPQHF.

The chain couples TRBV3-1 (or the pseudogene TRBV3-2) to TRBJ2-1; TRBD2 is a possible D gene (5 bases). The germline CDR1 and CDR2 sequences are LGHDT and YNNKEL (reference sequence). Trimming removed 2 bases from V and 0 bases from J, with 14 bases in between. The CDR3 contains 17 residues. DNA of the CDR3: TGTGCCAGCAGCCAATTGAGGACTTCTAGCTCCTACAATGAGCAGTTCTTC. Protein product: CASSQLRTSSSYNEQFF.

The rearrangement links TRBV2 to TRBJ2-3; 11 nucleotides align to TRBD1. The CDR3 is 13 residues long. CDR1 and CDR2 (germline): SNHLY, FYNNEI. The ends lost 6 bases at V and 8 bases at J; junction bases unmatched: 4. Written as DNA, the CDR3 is TGTGCCAGCAGGGACAGGGGGCTAAGTACGCAGTATTTT. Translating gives CASRDRGLSTQYF.

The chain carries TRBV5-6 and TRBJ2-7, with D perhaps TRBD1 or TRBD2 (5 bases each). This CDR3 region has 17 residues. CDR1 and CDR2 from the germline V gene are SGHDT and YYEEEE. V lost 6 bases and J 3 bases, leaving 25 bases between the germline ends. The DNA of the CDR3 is TGTGCCAGCACCCCTCAGGGCTGGCGGCCTGGGGGCTACGAGCAGTACTTC. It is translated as CASTPQGWRPGGYEQYF.

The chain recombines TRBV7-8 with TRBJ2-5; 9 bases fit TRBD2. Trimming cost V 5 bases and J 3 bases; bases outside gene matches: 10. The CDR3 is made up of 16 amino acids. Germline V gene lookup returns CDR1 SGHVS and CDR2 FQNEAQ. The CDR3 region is CASSPVAGDMKETQYF. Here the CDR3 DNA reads TGTGCCAGCAGCCCTGTAGCGGGAGACATGAAAGAGACCCAGTACTTC.

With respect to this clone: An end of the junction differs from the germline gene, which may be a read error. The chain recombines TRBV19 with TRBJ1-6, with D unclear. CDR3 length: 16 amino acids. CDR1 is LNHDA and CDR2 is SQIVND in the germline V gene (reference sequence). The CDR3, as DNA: TGTGCCTCTCAAGGGCAGAAGACCGTACCCAATTTACCCCTCCACTTT. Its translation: CASQGQKTVPNLPLHF.

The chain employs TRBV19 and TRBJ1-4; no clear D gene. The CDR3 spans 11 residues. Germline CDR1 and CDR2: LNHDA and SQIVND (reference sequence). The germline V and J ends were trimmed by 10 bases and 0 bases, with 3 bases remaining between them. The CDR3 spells CATSTNEKLFF. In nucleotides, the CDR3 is TGTGCCACCTCAACTAATGAAAAACTGTTTTTT.

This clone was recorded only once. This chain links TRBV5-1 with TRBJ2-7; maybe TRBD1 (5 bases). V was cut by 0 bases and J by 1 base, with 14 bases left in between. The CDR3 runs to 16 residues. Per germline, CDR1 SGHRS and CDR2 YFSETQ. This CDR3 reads CASSLEAGWTSYEQYF. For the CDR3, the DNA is TGCGCCAGCAGCTTGGAAGCAGGGTGGACATCCTACGAGCAGTACTTC.

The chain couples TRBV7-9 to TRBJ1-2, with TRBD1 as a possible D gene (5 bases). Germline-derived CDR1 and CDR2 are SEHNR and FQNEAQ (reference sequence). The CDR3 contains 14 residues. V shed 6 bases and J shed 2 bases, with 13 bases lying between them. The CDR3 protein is CASREAGTNYGYTF. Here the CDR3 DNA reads TGTGCCAGCAGGGAGGCAGGGACCAACTATGGCTACACCTTC.

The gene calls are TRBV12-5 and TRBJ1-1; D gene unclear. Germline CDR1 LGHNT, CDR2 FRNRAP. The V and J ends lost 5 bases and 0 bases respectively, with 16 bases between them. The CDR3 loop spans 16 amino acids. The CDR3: CASGPVGIGMNTEAFF. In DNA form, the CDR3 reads TGTGCTAGTGGTCCCGTGGGAATTGGAATGAACACTGAAGCTTTCTTT.

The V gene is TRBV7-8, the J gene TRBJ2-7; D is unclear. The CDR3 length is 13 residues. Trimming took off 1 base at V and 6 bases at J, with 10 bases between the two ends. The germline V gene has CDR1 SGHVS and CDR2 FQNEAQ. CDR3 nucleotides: TGTGCCAGCAGCTTAGGGCCCCGTAGCGAGCAGTACTTC. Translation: CASSLGPRSEQYF.

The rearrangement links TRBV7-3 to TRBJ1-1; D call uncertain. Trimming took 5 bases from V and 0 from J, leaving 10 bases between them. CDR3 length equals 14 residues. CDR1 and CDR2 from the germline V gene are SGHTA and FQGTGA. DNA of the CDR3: TGTGCCAGCAGCCCCTATGGGGTGAACACTGAAGCTTTCTTT. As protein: CASSPYGVNTEAFF.

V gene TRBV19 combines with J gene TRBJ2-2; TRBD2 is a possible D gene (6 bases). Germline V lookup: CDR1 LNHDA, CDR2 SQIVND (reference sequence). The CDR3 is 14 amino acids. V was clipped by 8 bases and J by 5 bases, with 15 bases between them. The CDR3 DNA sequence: TGTGCCAGTCTCCGGGACTTAGAAACCGGGGAGCTGTTTTTT. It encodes CASLRDLETGELFF. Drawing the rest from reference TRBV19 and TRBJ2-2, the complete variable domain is DGGITQSPKYLFRKEGQNVTLSCEQNLNHDAMYWYRQDPGQGLRLIYYSQIVNDFQKGDIAEGYSVSREKKESFPLTVTSAQKNPTAFYLCASLRDLETGELFFGEGSRLTVL.

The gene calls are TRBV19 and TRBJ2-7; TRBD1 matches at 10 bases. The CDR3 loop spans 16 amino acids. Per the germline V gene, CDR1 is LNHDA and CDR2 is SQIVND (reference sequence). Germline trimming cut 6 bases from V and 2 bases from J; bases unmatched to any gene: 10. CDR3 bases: TGTGCCAGTAGACAAAAAATCGGACAGGGGGCCTACGAGCAGTACTTC. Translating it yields CASRQKIGQGAYEQYF. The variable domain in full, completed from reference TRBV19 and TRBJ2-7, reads DGGITQSPKYLFRKEGQNVTLSCEQNLNHDAMYWYRQDPGQGLRLIYYSQIVNDFQKGDIAEGYSVSREKKESFPLTVTSAQKNPTAFYLCASRQKIGQGAYEQYFGPGTRLTVT.

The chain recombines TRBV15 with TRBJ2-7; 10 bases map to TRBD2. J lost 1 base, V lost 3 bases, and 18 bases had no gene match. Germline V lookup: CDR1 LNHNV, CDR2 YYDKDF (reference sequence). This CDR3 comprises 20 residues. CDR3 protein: CATSSIHFASGRIGSYEQYF. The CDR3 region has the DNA TGTGCCACCAGCAGTATCCACTTTGCTAGCGGGAGAATCGGGTCCTACGAGCAGTACTTC.

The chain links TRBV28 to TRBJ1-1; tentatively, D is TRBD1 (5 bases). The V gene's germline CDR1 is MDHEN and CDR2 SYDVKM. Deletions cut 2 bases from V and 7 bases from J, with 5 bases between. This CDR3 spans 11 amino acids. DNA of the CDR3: TGTGCCAGCAGTTTAGGGGGTGAAGCTTTCTTT. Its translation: CASSLGGEAFF.

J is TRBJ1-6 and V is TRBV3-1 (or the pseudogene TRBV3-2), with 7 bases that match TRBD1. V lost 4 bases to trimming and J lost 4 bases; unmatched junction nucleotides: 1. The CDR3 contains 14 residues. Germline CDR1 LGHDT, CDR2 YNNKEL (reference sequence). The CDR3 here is CASSPTGYNSPLHF. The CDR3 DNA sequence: TGTGCCAGCAGCCCGACAGGGTATAATTCACCCCTCCACTTT.

The CDR3 region has the DNA TGTGCCAGCAGCACCGCCAACTATGGCTACACCTTC. Translation: CASSTANYGYTF. The genes are TRBV11-3 and TRBJ1-2; D is ambiguous. V shed 5 bases and J shed 2 bases, with 6 bases lying between them. There are 12 residues in the CDR3. CDR1 is SGHNT, CDR2 YENEEA, per germline.